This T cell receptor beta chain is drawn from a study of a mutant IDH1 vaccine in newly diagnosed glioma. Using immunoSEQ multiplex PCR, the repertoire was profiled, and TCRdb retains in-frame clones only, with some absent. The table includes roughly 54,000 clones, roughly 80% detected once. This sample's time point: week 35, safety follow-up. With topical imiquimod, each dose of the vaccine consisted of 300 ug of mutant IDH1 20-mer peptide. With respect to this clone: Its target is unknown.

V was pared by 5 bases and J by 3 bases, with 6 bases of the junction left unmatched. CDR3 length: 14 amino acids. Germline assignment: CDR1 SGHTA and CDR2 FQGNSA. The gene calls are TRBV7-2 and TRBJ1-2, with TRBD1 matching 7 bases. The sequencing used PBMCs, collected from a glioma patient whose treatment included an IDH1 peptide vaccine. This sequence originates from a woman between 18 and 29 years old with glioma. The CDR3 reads CASSVDRQDYGYTF. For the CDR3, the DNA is TGTGCCAGCAGCGTGGACAGGCAGGACTATGGCTACACCTTC.